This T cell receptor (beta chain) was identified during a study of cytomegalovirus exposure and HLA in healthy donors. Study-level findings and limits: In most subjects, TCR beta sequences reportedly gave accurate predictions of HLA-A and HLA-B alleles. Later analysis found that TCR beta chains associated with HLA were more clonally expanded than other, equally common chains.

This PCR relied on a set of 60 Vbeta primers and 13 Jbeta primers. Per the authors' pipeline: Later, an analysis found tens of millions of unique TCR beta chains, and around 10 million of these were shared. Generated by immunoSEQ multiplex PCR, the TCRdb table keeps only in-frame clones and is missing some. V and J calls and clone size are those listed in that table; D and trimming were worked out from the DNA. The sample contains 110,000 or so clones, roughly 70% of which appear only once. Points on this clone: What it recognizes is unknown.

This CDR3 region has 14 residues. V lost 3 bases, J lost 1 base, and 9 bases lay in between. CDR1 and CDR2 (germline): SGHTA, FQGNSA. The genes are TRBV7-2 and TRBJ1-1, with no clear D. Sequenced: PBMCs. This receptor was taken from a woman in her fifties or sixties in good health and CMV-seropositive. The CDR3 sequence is CASSFTSKNTEAFF. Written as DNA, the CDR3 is TGTGCCAGCAGCTTTACAAGTAAGAACACTGAAGCTTTCTTT.